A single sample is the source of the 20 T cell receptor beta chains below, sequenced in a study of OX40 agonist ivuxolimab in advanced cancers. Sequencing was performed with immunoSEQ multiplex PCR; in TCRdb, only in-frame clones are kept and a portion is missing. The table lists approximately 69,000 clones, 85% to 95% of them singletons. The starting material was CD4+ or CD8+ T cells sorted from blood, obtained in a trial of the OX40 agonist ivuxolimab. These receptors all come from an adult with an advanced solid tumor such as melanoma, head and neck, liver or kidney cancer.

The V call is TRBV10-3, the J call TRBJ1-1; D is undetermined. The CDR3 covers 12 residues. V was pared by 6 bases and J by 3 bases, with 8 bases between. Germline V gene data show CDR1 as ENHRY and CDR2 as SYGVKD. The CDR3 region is CAISDPYTEAFF. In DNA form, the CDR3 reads TGTGCCATCAGCGACCCGTACACTGAAGCTTTCTTT.

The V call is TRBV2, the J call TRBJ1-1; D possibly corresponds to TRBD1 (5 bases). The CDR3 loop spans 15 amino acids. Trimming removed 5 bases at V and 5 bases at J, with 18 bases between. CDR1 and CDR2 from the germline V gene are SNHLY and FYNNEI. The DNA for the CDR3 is TGTGCCAGCAGTAGCAGACAGTCCGCGGTGACTGAAGCTTTCTTT. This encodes CASSSRQSAVTEAFF.

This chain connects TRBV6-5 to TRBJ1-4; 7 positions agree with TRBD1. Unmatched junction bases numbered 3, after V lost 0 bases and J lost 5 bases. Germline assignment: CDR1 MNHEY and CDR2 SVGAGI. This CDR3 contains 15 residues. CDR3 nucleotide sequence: TGTGCCAGCAGTTACTCGGCAGGGGGAAATGAAAAACTGTTTTTT. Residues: CASSYSAGGNEKLFF.

CDR3 bases: TGCGCCAGCAGCCAAGATCCCGTACAGGGTCTATACGAGCAGTACTTC. It translates to CASSQDPVQGLYEQYF. The V gene is TRBV4-3, the J gene TRBJ2-7; tentative D call: TRBD1 (6 bases). The CDR3 sequence is 16 residues long. The ends were cut back, 0 bases at V and 4 bases at J, with 16 bases in the middle. CDR1 and CDR2 from the germline V gene are LGHNA and YSLEER.

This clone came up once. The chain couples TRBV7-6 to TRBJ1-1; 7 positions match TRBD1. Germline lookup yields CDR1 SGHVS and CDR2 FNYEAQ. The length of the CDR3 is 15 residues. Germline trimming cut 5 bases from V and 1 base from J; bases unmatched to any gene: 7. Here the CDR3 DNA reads TGTGCCAGCAGCCCTCTAACAGGGGAGAACACTGAAGCTTTCTTT. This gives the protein CASSPLTGENTEAFF.

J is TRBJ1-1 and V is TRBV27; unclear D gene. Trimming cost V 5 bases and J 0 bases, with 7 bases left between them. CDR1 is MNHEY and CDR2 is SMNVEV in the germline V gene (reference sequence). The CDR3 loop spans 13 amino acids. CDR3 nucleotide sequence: TGTGCCAGCAGTGTTAACATGAACACTGAAGCTTTCTTT. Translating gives CASSVNMNTEAFF.

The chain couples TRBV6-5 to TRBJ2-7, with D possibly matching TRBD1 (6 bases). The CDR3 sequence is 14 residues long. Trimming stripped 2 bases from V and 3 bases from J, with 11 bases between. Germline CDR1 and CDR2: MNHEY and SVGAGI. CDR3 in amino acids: CASSYTGQFYEQYF. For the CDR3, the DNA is TGTGCCAGCAGTTACACCGGACAGTTCTACGAGCAGTACTTC.

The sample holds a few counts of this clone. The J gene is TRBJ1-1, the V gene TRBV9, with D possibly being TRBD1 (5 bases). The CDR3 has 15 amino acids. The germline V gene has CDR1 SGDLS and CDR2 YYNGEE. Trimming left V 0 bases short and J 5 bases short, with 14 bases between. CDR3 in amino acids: CASSVGGGWGTEAFF. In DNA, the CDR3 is TGTGCCAGCAGCGTAGGTGGAGGGTGGGGGACTGAAGCTTTCTTT.

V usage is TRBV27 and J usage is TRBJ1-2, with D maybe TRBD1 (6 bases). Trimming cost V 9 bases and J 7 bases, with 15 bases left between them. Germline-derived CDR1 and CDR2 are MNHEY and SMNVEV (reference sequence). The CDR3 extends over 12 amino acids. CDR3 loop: CASTDGGSGYTF. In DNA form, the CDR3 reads TGTGCCAGTACCGACGGGGGCAGTGGCTACACCTTC.

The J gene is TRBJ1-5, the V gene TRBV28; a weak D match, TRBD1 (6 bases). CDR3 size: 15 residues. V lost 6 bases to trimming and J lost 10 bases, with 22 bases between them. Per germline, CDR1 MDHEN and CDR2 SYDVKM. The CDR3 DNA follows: TGTGCCAGCAGAACCTACCGGGACATATACCCTCCCCAGCATTTT. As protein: CASRTYRDIYPPQHF. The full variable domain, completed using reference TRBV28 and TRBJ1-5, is DVKVTQSSRYLVKRTGEKVFLECVQDMDHENMFWYRQDPGLGLRLIYFSYDVKMKEKGDIPEGYSVSREKKERFSLILESASTNQTSMYLCASRTYRDIYPPQHFGDGTRLSIL.

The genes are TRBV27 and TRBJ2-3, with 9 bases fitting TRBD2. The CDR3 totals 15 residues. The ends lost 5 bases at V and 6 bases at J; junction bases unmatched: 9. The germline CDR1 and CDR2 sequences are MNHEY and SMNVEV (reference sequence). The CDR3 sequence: CASSPSGGLGDTQYF. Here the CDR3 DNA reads TGTGCCAGCAGTCCCAGCGGGGGGCTGGGGGATACGCAGTATTTT.

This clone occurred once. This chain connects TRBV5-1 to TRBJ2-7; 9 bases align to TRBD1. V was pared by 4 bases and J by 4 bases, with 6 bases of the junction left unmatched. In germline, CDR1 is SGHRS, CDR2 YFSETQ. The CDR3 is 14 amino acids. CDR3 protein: CASSPRDRAYEQYF. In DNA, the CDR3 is TGCGCCAGCAGCCCACGGGACAGGGCGTACGAGCAGTACTTC.

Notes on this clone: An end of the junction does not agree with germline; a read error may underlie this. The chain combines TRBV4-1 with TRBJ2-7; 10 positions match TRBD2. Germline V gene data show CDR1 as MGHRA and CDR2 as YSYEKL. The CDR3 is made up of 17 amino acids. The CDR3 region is CASGQRLAGAASGEQYF. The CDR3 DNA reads TGCGCCAGCGGCCAAAGGCTAGCGGGGGCTGCCTCCGGCGAGCAGTACTTC.

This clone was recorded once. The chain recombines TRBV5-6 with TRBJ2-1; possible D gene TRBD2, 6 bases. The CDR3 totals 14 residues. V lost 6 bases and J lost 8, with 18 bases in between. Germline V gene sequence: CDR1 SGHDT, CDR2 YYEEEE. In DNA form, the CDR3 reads TGTGCCAGCACCCTGGCGGGGCTATGGGATGAGCAGTTCTTC. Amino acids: CASTLAGLWDEQFF.

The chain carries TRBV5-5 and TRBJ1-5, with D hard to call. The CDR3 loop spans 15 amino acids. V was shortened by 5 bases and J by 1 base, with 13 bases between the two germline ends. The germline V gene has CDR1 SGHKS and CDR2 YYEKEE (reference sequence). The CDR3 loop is CASRSTPASNQPQHF. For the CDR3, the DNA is TGTGCCAGCAGATCTACCCCGGCAAGCAATCAGCCCCAGCATTTT. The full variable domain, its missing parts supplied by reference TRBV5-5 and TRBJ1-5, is DAGVTQSPTHLIKTRGQQVTLRCSPISGHKSVSWYQQVLGQGPQFIFQYYEKEERGRGNFPDRFSARQFPNYSSELNVNALLLGDSALYLCASRSTPASNQPQHFGDGTRLSIL.

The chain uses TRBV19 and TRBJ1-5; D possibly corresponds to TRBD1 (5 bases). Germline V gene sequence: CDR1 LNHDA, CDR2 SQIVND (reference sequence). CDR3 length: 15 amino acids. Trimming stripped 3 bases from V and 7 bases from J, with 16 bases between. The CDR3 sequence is CASSMMGRQVQPQHF. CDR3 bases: TGTGCCAGTAGTATGATGGGACGGCAAGTACAGCCCCAGCATTTT.

The CDR3 DNA reads as TGTGCCAGCAGCGTAGAACCAGCGGGAGAGGTCAATGAGCAGTTCTTC. Its translation: CASSVEPAGEVNEQFF. This sequence joins TRBV9 and TRBJ2-1, with 8 bases lining up with TRBD2. CDR1 is SGDLS and CDR2 is YYNGEE in the germline V gene. The junction had 8 bases not matched to a gene; V was cut back by 0 bases and J by 6 bases. This CDR3 has 16 amino acids. The full variable domain, rest sourced from reference TRBV9 and TRBJ2-1, is DSGVTQTPKHLITATGQRVTLRCSPRSGDLSVYWYQQSLDQGLQFLIQYYNGEERAKGNILERFSAQQFPDLHSELNLSSLELGDSALYFCASSVEPAGEVNEQFFGPGTRLTVL.

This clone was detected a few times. DNA of the CDR3: TGTGCCAGCAGCTCTGGACAGGGTTCCAACACTGAAGCTTTCTTT. Its protein is CASSSGQGSNTEAFF. The chain combines TRBV11-2 with TRBJ1-1, with 8 bases aligning to TRBD1. Looked up from germline, CDR1 is SGHAT and CDR2 is FQNNGV. CDR3 length equals 15 residues. J was trimmed by 2 bases and V by 4 bases; bases with no gene match: 6.

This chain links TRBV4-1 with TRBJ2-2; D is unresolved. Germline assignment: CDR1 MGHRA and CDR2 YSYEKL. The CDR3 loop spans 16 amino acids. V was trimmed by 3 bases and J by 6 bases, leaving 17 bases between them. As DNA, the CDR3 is TGCGCCAGCAGCCATCAAGATGGGGTCGTGTCCGGGGAGCTGTTTTTT. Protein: CASSHQDGVVSGELFF.

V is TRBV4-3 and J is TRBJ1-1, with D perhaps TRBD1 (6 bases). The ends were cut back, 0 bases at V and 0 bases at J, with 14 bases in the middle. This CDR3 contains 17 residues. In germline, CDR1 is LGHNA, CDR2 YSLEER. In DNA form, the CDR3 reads TGCGCCAGCAGCCAAGATTGGGGCGGGGGCCTGAACACTGAAGCTTTCTTT. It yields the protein CASSQDWGGGLNTEAFF.